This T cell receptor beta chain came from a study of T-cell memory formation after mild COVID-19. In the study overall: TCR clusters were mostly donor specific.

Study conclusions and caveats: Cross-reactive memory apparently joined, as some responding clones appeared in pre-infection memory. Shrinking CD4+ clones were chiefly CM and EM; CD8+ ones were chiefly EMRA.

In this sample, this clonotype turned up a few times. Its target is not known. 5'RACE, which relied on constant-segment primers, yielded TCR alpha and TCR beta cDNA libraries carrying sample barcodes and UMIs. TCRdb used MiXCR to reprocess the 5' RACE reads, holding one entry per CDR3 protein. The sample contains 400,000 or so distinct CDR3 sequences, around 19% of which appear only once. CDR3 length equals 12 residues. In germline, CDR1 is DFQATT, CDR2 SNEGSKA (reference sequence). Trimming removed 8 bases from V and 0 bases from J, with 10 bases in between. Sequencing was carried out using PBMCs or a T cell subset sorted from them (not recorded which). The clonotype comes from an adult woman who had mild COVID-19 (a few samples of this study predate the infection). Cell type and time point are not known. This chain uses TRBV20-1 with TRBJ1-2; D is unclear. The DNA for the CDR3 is TGCAGTCCCTTTGGGGCTAACTATGGCTACACCTTC. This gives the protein CSPFGANYGYTF.